The 32 T cell receptor beta chains below were found in one sample sequenced in a study of vaccination and CD4 T cells after COVID-19. Treatment here: approximately nine-day PBMC culture with coronavirus spike peptide pools or control peptides (ViraFEST assay). The study sequenced cultured CD4+ T cell DNA using the Oncomine TCR Beta short-read assay. One entry per CDR3 protein results from TCRdb running MiXCR on the PCR reads. The sample lists fewer than 20,000 distinct CDR3 sequences; roughly three fifths were seen once. Antigens of these TCRs are unknown. The material sequenced was CD4+ T cells from blood, cultured in vitro. These receptors originate from a human donor who had recovered from COVID-19.

The CDR3 bases are TGTGCCAGCAGCCCTCAGCGAAGCTCTGGAAACACCATATATTTT. Translating it yields CASSPQRSSGNTIYF. This rearrangement joins TRBV7-6 to TRBJ1-3; no definite D call. Per germline, CDR1 SGHVS and CDR2 FNYEAQ. The CDR3 consists of 15 residues. Trimming took off 5 bases at V and 0 bases at J, with 11 bases between the two ends.

The rearrangement uses TRBV15 and TRBJ1-1; 7 bases align to TRBD1. With V trimmed by 4 bases and J by 5 bases, 7 bases remained unmatched. This CDR3 is 14 amino acids long. Germline V lookup: CDR1 LNHNV, CDR2 YYDKDF (reference sequence). Here the CDR3 DNA reads TGTGCCACCAGCACCGACAGGGAGAGAACTGAAGCTTTCTTT. Its protein is CATSTDRERTEAFF.

The rearrangement links TRBV5-1 to TRBJ2-3; no clear D gene. This CDR3 comprises 12 residues. Deletions cut 2 bases from V and 4 bases from J, with 5 bases between. Germline V gives CDR1 SGHRS, CDR2 YFSETQ. The CDR3 loop is CASSFYPDTQYF. The CDR3 DNA follows: TGCGCCAGCAGCTTCTACCCAGATACGCAGTATTTT.

This clonotype was picked up a small number of times. The rearrangement joins TRBV19 to TRBJ2-3, with 10 bases identical to TRBD2. The CDR3 loop spans 16 amino acids. Germline CDR1 is LNHDA and CDR2 is SQIVND (reference sequence). V was clipped by 5 bases and J by 7 bases; unmatched bases: 12. The CDR3 reads CASSAYTGAGGHTQYF. In nucleotides, the CDR3 is TGTGCCAGTAGTGCGTACACGGGAGCGGGAGGGCATACGCAGTATTTT.

This chain links TRBV28 with TRBJ2-7; 16 bases are shared with TRBD2. Germline CDR1 is MDHEN and CDR2 is SYDVKM. The CDR3 extends over 18 amino acids. V was clipped by 9 bases and J by 0 bases; unmatched bases: 11. DNA of the CDR3: TGTGCCAGTATAATGGGGACTAGCGGGGGGGGTAGCTCCTACGAGCAGTACTTC. This sequence encodes CASIMGTSGGGSSYEQYF.

The table lists this clonotype with a few counts. The chain couples TRBV15 to TRBJ2-2; D uncertain. Germline V gene data show CDR1 as LNHNV and CDR2 as YYDKDF (reference sequence). The CDR3 has 16 amino acids. Trimming took 0 bases from V and 3 from J, leaving 11 bases between them. In nucleotides, the CDR3 is TGTGCCACCAGCAGAGATGGGCCGTTTGACACCGGGGAGCTGTTTTTT. Its translation: CATSRDGPFDTGELFF.

The chain links TRBV4-1 to TRBJ1-2; no clear D gene. The CDR3 loop spans 13 amino acids. CDR1 is MGHRA and CDR2 is YSYEKL in the germline V gene. Trimming cost V 3 bases and J 0 bases, with 5 bases left between them. The CDR3 DNA follows: TGCGCCAGCAGCCATACATCTAACTATGGCTACACCTTC. Translation: CASSHTSNYGYTF.

The chain links TRBV28 to TRBJ2-5, with D unclear. The V gene lost 5 bases and the J gene lost 4 bases, with 14 bases spanning the gap. Germline lookup yields CDR1 MDHEN and CDR2 SYDVKM. The CDR3 has 14 amino acids. The CDR3 loop reads CASSTNWAPETQYF. The CDR3 DNA reads TGTGCCAGCAGTACAAATTGGGCCCCAGAGACCCAGTACTTC. Combining the CDR3 with reference TRBV28 and TRBJ2-5 gives the whole variable domain DVKVTQSSRYLVKRTGEKVFLECVQDMDHENMFWYRQDPGLGLRLIYFSYDVKMKEKGDIPEGYSVSREKKERFSLILESASTNQTSMYLCASSTNWAPETQYFGPGTRLLVL.

This chain connects TRBV6-1 to TRBJ2-1; tentative D call: TRBD1 (8 bases). Germline assignment: CDR1 MNHNS and CDR2 SASEGT. Deletions cut 5 bases from V and 8 bases from J, with 16 bases between. The CDR3 extends over 14 amino acids. CDR3 coding DNA: TGTGCCAGCAGTACAGGGGGGGCGTCCGATGAGCAGTTCTTC. Translating gives CASSTGGASDEQFF.

J is TRBJ2-5 and V is TRBV24-1; D is possibly TRBD1 or TRBD2 (5 bases each). The CDR3 length is 14 residues. The V and J ends lost 7 bases and 4 bases respectively, with 15 bases between them. The germline gives CDR1 KGHDR, CDR2 SFDVKD. The CDR3 nucleotides are TGTGCCACCAGCCCTGGGGGACCCCGAGAGACCCAGTACTTC. Translation: CATSPGGPRETQYF.

This clonotype is a singleton in its sample. The V and J genes are TRBV19 and TRBJ1-5; D is unresolved. This CDR3 region has 12 residues. The V end was cut by 5 bases, the J end by 9 bases, with 11 bases between. Germline V gives CDR1 LNHDA, CDR2 SQIVND (reference sequence). The CDR3 sequence: CASSHGMGPQHF. The DNA for the CDR3 is TGTGCCAGTAGTCACGGGATGGGGCCCCAGCATTTT.

The rearrangement joins TRBV11-3 to TRBJ2-3, with no clear D. The germline V gene encodes CDR1 SGHNT and CDR2 YENEEA. This CDR3 spans 15 amino acids. With 4 bases removed from V and 2 bases from J, the gap between germline ends came to 13 bases. CDR3 protein: CASSYRLGYTDTQYF. The CDR3 nucleotides read TGTGCCAGCAGCTACAGATTGGGATACACAGATACGCAGTATTTT.

This clonotype was recorded a few times. The V call is TRBV6-5, the J call TRBJ1-2, with D maybe TRBD1 (6 bases). The V gene's germline CDR1 is MNHEY and CDR2 SVGAGI. The CDR3 is 15 residues long. Trimming removed 4 bases at V and 3 bases at J, with 15 bases between. The CDR3 region is CASSSTGTLHYGYTF. In DNA, the CDR3 is TGTGCCAGCAGTTCCACCGGGACACTCCACTATGGCTACACCTTC.

The rearrangement uses TRBV28 and TRBJ1-6, with unresolved D. Deletions cut 7 bases from V and 13 bases from J, with 8 bases between. Looked up from germline, CDR1 is MDHEN and CDR2 is SYDVKM. CDR3 length equals 10 residues. In nucleotides, the CDR3 is TGTGCCAGCAAGGTGGATCCCCTCCACTTT. Translating gives CASKVDPLHF.

The rearrangement links TRBV6-2 or TRBV6-3 to TRBJ2-1; either TRBD1 or TRBD2 may supply D (6 bases each). Trimming removed 5 bases from V and 0 bases from J, with 14 bases in between. The CDR3 totals 16 residues. The germline V gene encodes CDR1 MNHEY and CDR2 SVGEGT. CDR3 amino acids: CASSGGRAVSYNEQFF. CDR3 in DNA: TGTGCCAGCAGTGGGGGGCGGGCGGTCTCCTACAATGAGCAGTTCTTC.

The rearrangement links TRBV12-3 or TRBV12-4 to TRBJ2-7; D remains unclear. The CDR3 sequence is 13 residues long. The V and J ends lost 3 bases and 0 bases respectively, with 6 bases between them. This CDR3 is CASSFPGSYEQYF. As DNA, the CDR3 is TGTGCCAGCAGTTTCCCCGGCTCCTACGAGCAGTACTTC.

This chain uses TRBV20-1 with TRBJ1-1; 7 bases are shared with TRBD1. CDR3 size: 14 residues. CDR1 is DFQATT, CDR2 SNEGSKA, per germline (reference sequence). V shed 5 bases, J shed 3 bases, and the junction held 9 bases outside the gene matches. CDR3 sequence: CSAYRQGSDTEAFF. For the CDR3, the DNA is TGCAGTGCTTACCGACAGGGTTCGGACACTGAAGCTTTCTTT.

This clonotype was observed a few times. V gene TRBV20-1 combines with J gene TRBJ1-6, with 10 nucleotides matching TRBD1. The CDR3 loop spans 13 amino acids. With V trimmed by 6 bases and J by 10 bases, 6 bases remained unmatched. Germline CDR1 and CDR2: DFQATT and SNEGSKA (reference sequence). CDR3 nucleotide sequence: TGCAGTGCCACCGGGACAGGGGCATCACCCCTCCACTTT. This translates into CSATGTGASPLHF.

The genes are TRBV10-3 and TRBJ2-1; D is perhaps TRBD1 or TRBD2 (6 bases each). Germline CDR1 ENHRY, CDR2 SYGVKD. The CDR3 sequence is 15 residues long. V lost 3 bases, J lost 5 bases, and 14 bases lay in between. The CDR3 loop is CAISDGGRGNNEQFF. CDR3 DNA: TGTGCCATCAGTGACGGGGGCCGGGGCAACAATGAGCAGTTCTTC.

This clonotype showed up just a few times. The chain has TRBV7-8 and TRBJ2-2, with 8 positions matching TRBD1. Germline loops: CDR1 SGHVS, CDR2 FQNEAQ. There are 17 residues in the CDR3. The ends lost 3 bases at V and 1 base at J; junction bases unmatched: 7. DNA of the CDR3: TGTGCCAGCAGCTTCCAGGGGGCCCGATTGAACACCGGGGAGCTGTTTTTT. It encodes CASSFQGARLNTGELFF.

The chain employs TRBV27 and TRBJ1-1; 10 bases map to TRBD1. V shed 0 bases and J 8 bases; nucleotides not matched to a gene: 3. Germline V CDR1 and CDR2: MNHEY, SMNVEV (reference sequence). This CDR3 region has 14 residues. The CDR3 region is CASSLSGTGVEAFF. CDR3 DNA sequence: TGTGCCAGCAGTTTATCCGGGACAGGGGTCGAAGCTTTCTTT.

V is TRBV4-2 and J is TRBJ1-1, with a weak D call TRBD1 (6 bases). V lost 2 bases to trimming and J lost 0 bases, with 16 bases between them. Germline CDR1 is LGHNA and CDR2 is YNFKEQ. The CDR3 spans 17 residues. CDR3 loop: CASSQTTRGALNTEAFF. The CDR3 coding sequence is TGTGCCAGCAGCCAAACCACCCGGGGGGCGTTGAACACTGAAGCTTTCTTT.

A few counts support this clonotype. The rearrangement joins TRBV7-9 to TRBJ2-1; D is perhaps TRBD1 or TRBD2 (6 bases each). V lost 5 bases, J lost 0 bases, and 17 bases lay in between. Germline V CDR1 and CDR2: SEHNR, FQNEAQ (reference sequence). The CDR3 runs to 17 residues. This chain's CDR3 is CASSLTGYGSSYNEQFF. The CDR3 DNA sequence: TGTGCCAGCAGCCTCACAGGGTACGGGAGCTCCTACAATGAGCAGTTCTTC. The complete variable domain, with remaining parts taken from reference TRBV7-9 and TRBJ2-1, reads DTGVSQNPRHKITKRGQNVTFRCDPISEHNRLYWYRQTLGQGPEFLTYFQNEAQLEKSRLLSDRFSAERPKGSFSTLEIQRTEQGDSAMYLCASSLTGYGSSYNEQFFGPGTRLTVL.

This chain links TRBV6-1 with TRBJ1-6; D not resolved. Trimming cost V 8 bases and J 3 bases, with 8 bases left between them. Germline V gives CDR1 MNHNS, CDR2 SASEGT. This CDR3 has 13 residues. DNA for the CDR3: TGTGCCAGCGGGCAGAGCTATAATTCACCCCTCCACTTT. The encoded protein is CASGQSYNSPLHF.

This clonotype showed up just a few times. The genes are TRBV27 and TRBJ2-2; D is perhaps TRBD2 (5 bases). CDR1 MNHEY and CDR2 SMNVEV come from the germline V gene (reference sequence). The ends were cut back, 6 bases at V and 7 bases at J, with 9 bases in the middle. CDR3 length equals 12 residues. The CDR3 DNA reads as TGTGCCAGCAGGAGGGAGAACGGGGAGCTGTTTTTT. Its protein product is CASRRENGELFF.

This clonotype was counted a few times. The chain couples TRBV20-1 to TRBJ2-2; D unresolved. There are 15 residues in the CDR3. Germline V gene data show CDR1 as DFQATT and CDR2 as SNEGSKA (reference sequence). Trimming left V 1 base short and J 3 bases short, with 12 bases between. The CDR3 region is CSARARNQDTGELFF. Here the CDR3 DNA reads TGCAGTGCTAGAGCCAGGAACCAAGACACCGGGGAGCTGTTTTTT.

The chain combines TRBV29-1 with TRBJ2-5; D is perhaps TRBD1 (6 bases). The germline V gene encodes CDR1 SQVTM and CDR2 ANQGSEA. The CDR3 consists of 12 residues. Trimming cost V 6 bases and J 4 bases, with 12 bases left between them. This CDR3 reads CSVAQGSETQYF. CDR3 nucleotides: TGCAGCGTGGCACAGGGATCAGAGACCCAGTACTTC.

Details on this clonotype: Germline is not matched at one junction end, which may reflect a read error. The V gene is TRBV6-5, the J gene TRBJ1-5; TRBD1 matches 7 bases. Per germline, CDR1 MNHEY and CDR2 SVGAGI. The CDR3 contains 13 residues. The CDR3 reads CASSYLTGSPPYF. The CDR3 region has the DNA TGTGCCAGCAGTTACCTGACAGGGTCCCCTCCTTATTTT.

The V call is TRBV7-9, the J call TRBJ2-3; 9 nucleotides agree with TRBD2. There are 15 residues in the CDR3. Germline assignment: CDR1 SEHNR and CDR2 FQNEAQ (reference sequence). The junction had 17 bases not matched to a gene; V was cut back by 5 bases and J by 14 bases. The CDR3 nucleotides read TGTGCCAGCAGCGTTACCGGGACTAGCTCAACGAATCCGTATTTT. As protein: CASSVTGTSSTNPYF.

The chain combines TRBV7-2 with TRBJ2-7; D may be TRBD1 (5 bases). V was shortened by 5 bases and J by 6 bases, with 20 bases between the two germline ends. The CDR3 consists of 15 residues. Germline CDR1 reads SGHTA; CDR2 reads FQGNSA. Here the CDR3 reads CASSIVGQGPAEQYF. The CDR3 bases are TGTGCCAGCAGCATAGTAGGACAAGGCCCAGCCGAGCAGTACTTC.

CDR3 in amino acids: CASIPFVGISNQPQHF. CDR3 coding DNA: TGTGCCAGCATCCCCTTTGTGGGGATTAGCAATCAGCCCCAGCATTTT. The chain combines TRBV6-1 with TRBJ1-5; no reliable D call. CDR1 MNHNS and CDR2 SASEGT come from the germline V gene. This CDR3 is built from 16 residues. Trimming stripped 7 bases from V and 0 bases from J, with 16 bases between.

As regards this clonotype: The germline gene is not matched at one end of the junction; a read error may be the cause. CDR3: CSAPEYRVF. The CDR3 DNA sequence: TGCAGTGCGCCGGAGTACAGGGTTTTT. The gene calls are TRBV20-1 and TRBJ1-1, with D perhaps TRBD1 (6 bases). The CDR3 is 9 amino acids. Germline V lookup: CDR1 DFQATT, CDR2 SNEGSKA (reference sequence).